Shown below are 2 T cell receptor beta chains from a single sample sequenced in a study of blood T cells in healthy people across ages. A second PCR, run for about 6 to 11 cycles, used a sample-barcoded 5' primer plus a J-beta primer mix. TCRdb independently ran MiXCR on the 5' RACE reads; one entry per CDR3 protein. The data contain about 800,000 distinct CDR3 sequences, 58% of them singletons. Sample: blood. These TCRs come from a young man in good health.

The CDR3 sequence is CSVGAGSTGVFQYF. Here the CDR3 DNA reads TGCAGCGTTGGGGCGGGGAGTACCGGAGTCTTTCAGTACTTC. The chain links TRBV29-1 to TRBJ2-4, with D perhaps TRBD2 (6 bases). The germline V gene encodes CDR1 SQVTM and CDR2 ANQGSEA. The CDR3 sequence is 14 residues long. Trimming took 4 bases from V and 11 from J, leaving 21 bases between them.

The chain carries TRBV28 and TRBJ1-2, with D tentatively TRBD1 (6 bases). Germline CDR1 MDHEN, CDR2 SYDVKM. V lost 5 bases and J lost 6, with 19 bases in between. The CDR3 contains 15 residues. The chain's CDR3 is CASSPAGVRVDGYTF. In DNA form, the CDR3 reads TGTGCCAGCAGTCCTGCAGGGGTAAGGGTGGATGGCTACACCTTC.